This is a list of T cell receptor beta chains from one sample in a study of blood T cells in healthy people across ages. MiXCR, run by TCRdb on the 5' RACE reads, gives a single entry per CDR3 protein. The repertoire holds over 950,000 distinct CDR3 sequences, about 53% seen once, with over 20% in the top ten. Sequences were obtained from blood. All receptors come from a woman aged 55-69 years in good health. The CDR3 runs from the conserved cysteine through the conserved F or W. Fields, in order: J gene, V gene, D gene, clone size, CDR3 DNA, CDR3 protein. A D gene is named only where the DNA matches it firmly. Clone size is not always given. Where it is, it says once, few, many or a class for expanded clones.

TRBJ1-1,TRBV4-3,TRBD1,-,TGCGCCAGCAGCGTTGGGACAGGGGTTACTGAAGCTTTCTTT,CASSVGTGVTEAFF
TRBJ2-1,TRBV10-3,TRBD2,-,TGTGCCATCAGTGGAGTCAGGAGCGGGAGCCACAATGAGCAGTTCTTC,CAISGVRSGSHNEQFF
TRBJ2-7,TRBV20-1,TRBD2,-,TGCAGTGCTAGCCCCGGGACTAGCGGGAAGTACGAGCAGTACTTC,CSASPGTSGKYEQYF
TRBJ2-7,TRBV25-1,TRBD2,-,TGTGCCAGCAGTTTATATTCGTTAATAGCGGGACAAGAGTACGAGCAGTACTTC,CASSLYSLIAGQEYEQYF
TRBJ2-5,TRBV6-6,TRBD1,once,TGTGCCAGCAGTTACGGGACAGGGAATTCGGAGACCCAGTACTTC,CASSYGTGNSETQYF
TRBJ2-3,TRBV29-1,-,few,TGCAGCGTTGAAGGAGGGTTTAGCACAGATACGCAGTATTTT,CSVEGGFSTDTQYF
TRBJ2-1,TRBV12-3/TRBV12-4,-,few,TGTGCCAGCAGTGGTCTGGGTAGCGGAGCCTACAATGAGCAGTTCTTC,CASSGLGSGAYNEQFF
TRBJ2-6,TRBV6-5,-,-,TGTGCCAGCAGTTTTTCAGGGATAAAAAGGGTCCTGACTTTC,CASSFSGIKRVLTF
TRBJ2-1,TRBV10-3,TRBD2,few,TGTGCCATCAACCCAGCGGGAGCGTCCAGCCATGAGCAGTTCTTC,CAINPAGASSHEQFF
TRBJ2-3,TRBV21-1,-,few,TGTGCCAGCAGCAAATTAGCCGGGACTAGCGGGATGAAGTGGAGTAGCACAGATACGCAGTATTTT,CASSKLAGTSGMKWSSTDTQYF
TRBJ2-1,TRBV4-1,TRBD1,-,TGCGCCAGCAGCCAACCGGGACAGAGAAACAATGAGCAGTTCTTC,CASSQPGQRNNEQFF
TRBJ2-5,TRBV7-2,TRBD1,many,TGTGCCAGCAGCGGAGGACAGGGGGAGACCCAGTACTTC,CASSGGQGETQYF
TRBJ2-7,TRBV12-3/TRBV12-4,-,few,TGTGCCAGCAGTTCAGGAAGCAGGGGAAGGAACGAGCAGTACTTC,CASSSGSRGRNEQYF
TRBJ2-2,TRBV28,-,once,TGTGCCAGCGGGGGGATAGACGTAACCGGGGAGCTGTTTTTT,CASGGIDVTGELFF
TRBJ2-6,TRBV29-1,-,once,TGCAGCGGGTACTGGGCTGGGGCCAACGTCCTGACTTTC,CSGYWAGANVLTF
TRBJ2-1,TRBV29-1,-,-,TGCAGCGTTGAACCCCTAGTACCCCTTACAAGCAATGAGCAGTTCTTC,CSVEPLVPLTSNEQFF
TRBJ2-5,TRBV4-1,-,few,TGCGCCAGCAGCCACCCGTCCAGGGCGGAGACCCAGTACTTC,CASSHPSRAETQYF
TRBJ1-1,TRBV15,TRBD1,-,TGTGCCACCAGCGGGGACAGCACTGAAGCTTTCTTT,CATSGDSTEAFF
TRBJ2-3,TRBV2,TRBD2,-,TGTGCCAGCGGAGCGGGAGAGTGGAGTACAGATACACAGTATTTT,CASGAGEWSTDTQYF
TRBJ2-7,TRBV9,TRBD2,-,TGTGCCAGCAGCGTAGATTGGGGGGGAGCCTACGAGCAGTACTTC,CASSVDWGGAYEQYF
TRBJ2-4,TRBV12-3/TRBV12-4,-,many,TGTGCCAGCAGCCCGTCAGGAGCCAAAAACATTCAGTACTTC,CASSPSGAKNIQYF
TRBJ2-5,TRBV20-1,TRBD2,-,TGCAGTGCTAGGGCTAATAGCGGGAGGGGGTACAATGAGCAGTACTTC,CSARANSGRGYNEQYF
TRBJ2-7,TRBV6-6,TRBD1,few,TGTGCCACACGTCGGACAGGGGGCTTAGACGAGCAGTACTTC,CATRRTGGLDEQYF
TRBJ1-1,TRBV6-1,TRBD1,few,TGTGCCAGCAGCTACGGGACAGGGGAATCTGAAGCTTTCTTT,CASSYGTGESEAFF
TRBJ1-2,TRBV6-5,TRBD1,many,TGTGCCAGCAGTTACGGACAGGGGGCCAAGGGGTATGGCTACACCTTC,CASSYGQGAKGYGYTF